This TCR beta chain was identified in a study of T-cell reconstitution after alpha-beta-depleted transplantation in children. This clonotype has more than one count but fewer than ten. Construction of the TCRbeta library involved unique molecular identifiers. TCRdb re-called the PCR reads through MiXCR, storing one row per CDR3 protein. The data show about 240,000 distinct CDR3 sequences, roughly 24% seen once. Germline trimming cut 2 bases from V and 6 bases from J; bases unmatched to any gene: 6. Per the germline V gene, CDR1 is MNHNS and CDR2 is SASEGT. This CDR3 has 15 residues. This specimen was PBMCs, taken before TCRalphabeta/CD19-depleted stem cell transplant. The sequence was obtained from a girl aged 2 to 9 with Fanconi anemia, due to receive a stem cell transplant. The chain links TRBV6-1 to TRBJ1-2; the match to TRBD1 covers 10 bases. The CDR3 sequence: CASSEWDRGFDGYTF. The CDR3 DNA follows: TGTGCCAGCAGTGAATGGGACAGGGGCTTCGATGGCTACACCTTC.